This entry lists 5 T cell receptor beta chains sequenced from one sample in a study of blood T cell repertoires in COVID-19. TCRdb keeps only in-frame clones here, not all; method: immunoSEQ multiplex PCR. The table lists 210,000 or so clones, around 82% of them singletons, with around 12% in the top ten. Sequencing was carried out using peripheral blood. The receptors were sampled from a woman aged 35 to 49 with acute or convalescent COVID-19.

This chain uses TRBV6-1 with TRBJ2-7; 7 nucleotides match TRBD1. CDR1 is MNHNS, CDR2 SASEGT, per germline. The CDR3 sequence is 12 residues long. The V and J ends lost 2 bases and 6 bases, in that order; junction bases with no gene match: 1. The CDR3 nucleotides read TGTGCCAGCAGTGAATGGGACAGCGAGCAGTACTTC. It translates to CASSEWDSEQYF.

V usage is TRBV28 and J usage is TRBJ2-6; weak D call: TRBD2 (6 bases). This CDR3 has 20 residues. The germline V gene has CDR1 MDHEN and CDR2 SYDVKM. The V end was cut by 1 base, the J end by 0 bases, with 19 bases between. The CDR3 bases are TGTGCCAGCAGTTTATTGGGACTTCAGGACTCCCTCTCTGGGGCCAACGTCCTGACTTTC. This encodes CASSLLGLQDSLSGANVLTF. The full variable domain, in which reference TRBV28 and TRBJ2-6 provide the parts outside the CDR3, is DVKVTQSSRYLVKRTGEKVFLECVQDMDHENMFWYRQDPGLGLRLIYFSYDVKMKEKGDIPEGYSVSREKKERFSLILESASTNQTSMYLCASSLLGLQDSLSGANVLTFGAGSRLTVL.

The chain joins TRBV6-5 to TRBJ1-2, with 7 positions matching TRBD1. V dropped 6 bases and J dropped 6; count of bases not matched to a gene: 10. The CDR3 covers 14 residues. CDR1 is MNHEY, CDR2 SVGAGI, per germline. This chain's CDR3 is CASSTGDKEDGYTF. CDR3 DNA: TGTGCCAGCAGCACAGGGGACAAGGAGGATGGCTACACCTTC.

V is TRBV5-5 and J is TRBJ2-1; D is unresolved. The CDR3 contains 12 residues. Germline CDR1 reads SGHKS; CDR2 reads YYEKEE (reference sequence). The V and J ends lost 0 bases and 6 bases respectively, with 4 bases between them. CDR3 bases: TGTGCCAGCAGCTTGGTGGCCAATGAGCAGTTCTTC. It is translated as CASSLVANEQFF.

The chain is built from TRBV12-5 and TRBJ1-5; perhaps TRBD1 as D (6 bases). Germline CDR1 reads LGHNT; CDR2 reads FRNRAP. This CDR3 contains 15 residues. The germline V and J ends were trimmed by 4 bases and 3 bases, with 13 bases remaining between them. The CDR3 nucleotides are TGTGCTAGTGGTTCCGGGACACCCTCCAATCAGCCCCAGCATTTT. It specifies CASGSGTPSNQPQHF.